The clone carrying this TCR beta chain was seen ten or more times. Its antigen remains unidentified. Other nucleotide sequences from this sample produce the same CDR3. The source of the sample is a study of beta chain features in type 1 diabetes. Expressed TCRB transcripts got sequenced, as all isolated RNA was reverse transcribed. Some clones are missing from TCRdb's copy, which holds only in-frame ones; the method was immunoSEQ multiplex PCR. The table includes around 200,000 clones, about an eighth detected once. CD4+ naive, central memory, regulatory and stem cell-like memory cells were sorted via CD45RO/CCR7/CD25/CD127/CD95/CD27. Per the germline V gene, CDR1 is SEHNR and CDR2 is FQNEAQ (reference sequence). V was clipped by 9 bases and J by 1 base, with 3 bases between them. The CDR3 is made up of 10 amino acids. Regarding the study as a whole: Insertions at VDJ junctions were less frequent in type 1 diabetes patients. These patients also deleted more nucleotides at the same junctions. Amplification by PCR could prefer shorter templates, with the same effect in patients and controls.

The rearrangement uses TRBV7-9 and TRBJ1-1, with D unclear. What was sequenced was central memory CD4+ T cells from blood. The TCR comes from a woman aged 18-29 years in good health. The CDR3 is CASQNTEAFF. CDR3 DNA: TGTGCCAGTCAGAACACTGAAGCTTTCTTT. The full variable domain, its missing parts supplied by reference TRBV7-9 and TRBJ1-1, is DTGVSQNPRHKITKRGQNVTFRCDPISEHNRLYWYRQTLGQGPEFLTYFQNEAQLEKSRLLSDRFSAERPKGSFSTLEIQRTEQGDSAMYLCASQNTEAFFGQGTRLTVV.